Below are 11 T cell receptor beta chains sequenced from a single sample in a study of T cell clonality in common variable immunodeficiency. Method: immunoSEQ multiplex PCR; TCRdb's copy keeps in-frame clones and lacks some. Sampling found 25,000 to 35,000 clones, none seen once. For these TCRs, the target antigens are not known. General study results and limits: Common variable immunodeficiency TCR beta sequences reportedly had fewer deletions and N-nucleotide insertions.

Sequencing input: peripheral blood mononuclear cells. All receptors come from a human donor with common variable immunodeficiency.

This clone was found many times. The sequenced fragment ends 3 residues before the CDR3 boundary, so the rest is inferred from the germline J gene. V gene TRBV28 combines with J gene TRBJ1-1, with TRBD1 identical over 7 bases. The CDR3 has 17 amino acids. Trimming removed 1 base from V and 1 base from J; junction bases left unmatched: 9. CDR1 MDHEN and CDR2 SYDVKM come from the germline V gene. CDR3 DNA, as far as it was read: TGTGCCAGCAGTTTATACAGGGGCGGGTTTGCGAACACTGAA. This translates into CASSLYRGGFANTE. The complete CDR3 protein is CASSLYRGGFANTEAFF. The variable domain in full, with the rest retrieved from reference TRBV28 and TRBJ1-1, is DVKVTQSSRYLVKRTGEKVFLECVQDMDHENMFWYRQDPGLGLRLIYFSYDVKMKEKGDIPEGYSVSREKKERFSLILESASTNQTSMYLCASSLYRGGFANTEAFFGQGTRLTVV.

A word on this clone: Coverage ceases 3 residues before the CDR3 finishes, and the germline J gene fills in the end. V gene TRBV7-6 combines with J gene TRBJ2-5; no definite D call. V was cut by 0 bases and J by 5 bases, with 13 bases left in between. The CDR3 runs to 15 residues. The germline V gene encodes CDR1 SGHVS and CDR2 FNYEAQ. CDR3 DNA, as far as it was read: TGTGCCAGCAGCTTAGCCGTCAGTCAGAGGGAGACC. Its protein product is CASSLAVSQRET. The complete CDR3 protein is CASSLAVSQRETQYF.

To note about this clone: Read coverage stops 3 residues before the CDR3 terminus; the germline J gene supplies the remainder. The chain uses TRBV2 and TRBJ2-5; 7 bases align to TRBD2. This CDR3 is 15 amino acids long. Germline lookup yields CDR1 SNHLY and CDR2 FYNNEI. V trimming: 4 bases; J trimming: 3 bases; junction bases outside the gene matches: 8. The DNA read from the CDR3 is TGTGCCAGCAGTGGATGGCTAGCGGTGGAAGAGACC. It codes for CASSGWLAVEET. The CDR3 as a whole reads CASSGWLAVEETQYF.

This clone was found a few times. Read data end 3 residues before the CDR3 end; the end is taken from the germline J gene. The V gene is TRBV19, the J gene TRBJ2-5, with a possible D match to TRBD1 (5 bases). Per the germline V gene, CDR1 is LNHDA and CDR2 is SQIVND (reference sequence). Trimming removed 5 bases from V and 2 bases from J, with 12 bases in between. CDR3 length equals 14 residues. The covered CDR3 bases are TGTGCCAGTAGTGTAACAGGTAGGCAAGAGACC. Protein: CASSVTGRQET. The whole CDR3 sequence is CASSVTGRQETQYF.

This clone was observed many times. The read falls 3 residues short of the CDR3 end, and the missing part is taken from the germline J gene. This sequence joins TRBV29-1 and TRBJ2-7, with 12 bases fitting TRBD2. This CDR3 has 13 amino acids. CDR1 SQVTM and CDR2 ANQGSEA come from the germline V gene. Trimming cost V 6 bases and J 3 bases; bases outside gene matches: 3. Here the CDR3 reads CSVMTSGGYEQYF. Partial CDR3 DNA: TGCAGCGTAATGACTAGCGGGGGCTACGAG.

In this sample, this clone turned up many times. The read comes to an end 3 residues before the CDR3 does, leaving the germline J gene to fill in the end. The chain carries TRBV5-1 and TRBJ1-1; 7 bases align to TRBD1. Germline loops: CDR1 SGHRS, CDR2 YFSETQ. Unmatched junction bases numbered 12, after V lost 4 bases and J lost 6 bases. This CDR3 contains 15 residues. The CDR3 DNA, read in part, is TGCGCCAGCAGCCCAAGACAGGGAGGGATCCCTGAA. Encoded protein: CASSPRQGGIPE. In full, the CDR3 reads CASSPRQGGIPEAFF.

Remarks on this clone: The CDR3 end falls 3 residues outside the read, so it is completed with the germline J gene. The chain uses TRBV6-2 or TRBV6-3 and TRBJ1-2; maybe TRBD1 (5 bases). The CDR3 totals 16 residues. The V gene's germline CDR1 is MNHEY and CDR2 SVGEGT. The CDR3 sequence is CASSYSRVIRGISYTF. CDR3 DNA, as far as it was read: TGTGCCAGCAGTTACAGCAGGGTCATTAGGGGCATATCC.

This clone was found many times. The sequence runs out 3 residues before the end of the CDR3; the remainder is reconstructed from the germline J gene. The chain recombines TRBV5-4 with TRBJ1-4, with TRBD1 matching over 8 bases. J lost 8 bases, V lost 4 bases, and 7 bases had no gene match. Germline loops: CDR1 SGHNT, CDR2 YYREEE (reference sequence). This CDR3 spans 14 amino acids. The CDR3 bases that were read are TGTGCCAGCAGCCTACAGGGGGTGGAGGAAAAA. Translated: CASSLQGVEEK. In full, the CDR3 reads CASSLQGVEEKLFF.

This clone occurred many times. The read ends 3 residues before the CDR3 terminus; that terminus is restored from the germline J gene. This chain uses TRBV19 with TRBJ2-1; TRBD2 matches 7 bases. Trimming cost V 3 bases and J 7 bases; bases outside gene matches: 9. Germline V gene data show CDR1 as LNHDA and CDR2 as SQIVND (reference sequence). This CDR3 contains 15 residues. CDR3 region: CASSIGTKLRNEQFF. CDR3 DNA, as far as it was read: TGTGCCAGTAGTATTGGGACTAAGTTAAGGAATGAG.

In its sample, this clone was seen many times. The CDR3 end falls 3 residues outside the read, so it is completed with the germline J gene. The chain carries TRBV30 and TRBJ1-4, with D possibly matching TRBD1 (6 bases). CDR1 and CDR2 from the germline V gene are GTSNPN and SVGIG (reference sequence). The CDR3 consists of 14 residues. Trimming took off 5 bases at V and 5 bases at J, with 15 bases between the two ends. This CDR3 is CAWAIDRTNEKLFF. CDR3 DNA (partial): TGTGCCTGGGCTATAGACAGGACAAATGAAAAA.

Only a few counts were recorded for this clone. The CDR3 end lies 3 residues beyond the end of the read and is filled in from the germline J gene. The chain carries TRBV19 and TRBJ1-2; 7 nucleotides line up with TRBD1. CDR3 length equals 14 residues. Germline values: CDR1 LNHDA, CDR2 SQIVND (reference sequence). With 5 bases clipped from V and 2 bases from J, the junction kept 5 bases outside the gene matches. The part of the CDR3 DNA that was read is TGTGCCAGTAGTGGGGGACAGCTAAACTATGGC. Residues: CASSGGQLNYG. The entire CDR3 protein is CASSGGQLNYGYTF.